What follows is one T cell receptor beta chain and its context. Its antigen is not known. This table comes from immunoSEQ multiplex PCR, and its TCRdb copy is limited to in-frame clones, with some not included. The table records more than 140,000 clones, 70% to 90% of them present only once. This CDR3 has 16 amino acids. V shed 0 bases and J shed 8 bases, with 19 bases lying between them. The germline V gene encodes CDR1 MNHEY and CDR2 SVGEGT. These data belong to a study of T cell responses to AZD1222 COVID-19 vaccine. Points from the study as a whole: When two AZD1222 doses had been given, Spike-specific TCR breadth and depth rose.

V is TRBV6-2 or TRBV6-3 and J is TRBJ1-1; possible D gene TRBD1, 5 bases. Sequencing was performed on peripheral blood, taken on day 0 of AZD1222 vaccination. The clonotype originates from an adult in good health. CDR3 sequence (DNA): TGTGCCAGCAGTTACTCGTTCAGGGACGCAAAAACCGAAGCTTTCTTT. Protein sequence: CASSYSFRDAKTEAFF.